The 14 T cell receptor beta chains given below trace back to one sample, sequenced in a study of cytomegalovirus exposure and HLA in healthy donors. In the PCR, 60 Vbeta and 13 Jbeta primers were used. Only in-frame clones appear in the TCRdb table, and some are missing; sequencing was by immunoSEQ multiplex PCR. Of over 100,000 clones in the sample, around three quarters were seen once. The source material was PBMCs. Receptors originate from a woman aged 18-29 years in good health and CMV-seropositive.

This sequence joins TRBV30 and TRBJ2-1; D gene unclear. The germline CDR1 and CDR2 sequences are GTSNPN and SVGIG (reference sequence). Trimming pared 0 bases from V and 7 bases from J, leaving 4 bases between. The CDR3 runs 11 residues. In DNA form, the CDR3 reads TGTGCCTGGAGTGTACGGAATGAGCAGTTCTTC. The encoded protein is CAWSVRNEQFF.

In this sample, this clone turned up a few times. The CDR3 DNA sequence: TGTGCCAGCAGCACCCCCCGGGAAGACGAGCAGTACTTC. Amino acids: CASSTPREDEQYF. V and J are TRBV28 and TRBJ2-7; D may be TRBD2 (5 bases). The CDR3 consists of 13 residues. Germline CDR1 is MDHEN and CDR2 is SYDVKM. V lost 6 bases to trimming and J lost 5 bases, with 14 bases between them.

The chain carries TRBV6-1 and TRBJ2-7, with 9 bases lining up with TRBD1. CDR1 is MNHNS, CDR2 SASEGT, per germline. This CDR3 has 14 amino acids. With 6 bases clipped from V and 2 bases from J, the junction kept 5 bases outside the gene matches. CDR3 DNA: TGTGCCAGCAGGGGGACAGGGCCAACCTACGAGCAGTACTTC. Translating gives CASRGTGPTYEQYF.

V gene TRBV5-6 combines with J gene TRBJ1-6, with a possible D match to TRBD1 (6 bases). Between the trimmed V and J ends, which lost 0 bases and 1 base, there was a span of 8 bases. Germline CDR1 is SGHDT and CDR2 is YYEEEE. The CDR3 contains 16 residues. The CDR3 reads CASSLGGGSYNSPLHF. CDR3 bases: TGTGCCAGCAGCTTGGGAGGGGGATCCTATAATTCACCCCTCCACTTT.

The V call is TRBV6-5, the J call TRBJ2-7; D might be TRBD2 (7 bases). The CDR3 contains 13 residues. The V gene's germline CDR1 is MNHEY and CDR2 SVGAGI. V lost 5 bases to trimming and J lost 4 bases, with 12 bases between them. CDR3 residues: CASSPSGQYEQYF. CDR3 nucleotide sequence: TGTGCCAGCAGTCCTAGCGGACAGTACGAGCAGTACTTC.

The V and J genes are TRBV7-8 and TRBJ1-3, with D unresolved. The V gene lost 5 bases and the J gene lost 2 bases, with 16 bases spanning the gap. In germline, CDR1 is SGHVS, CDR2 FQNEAQ. The CDR3 is made up of 16 amino acids. Here the CDR3 DNA reads TGTGCCAGCAGCCTTCCCGGACGGACTCCTGGAAACACCATATATTTT. Amino acid sequence: CASSLPGRTPGNTIYF. Full variable domain (rest looked up from reference TRBV7-8 and TRBJ1-3): GAGVSQSPRYKVAKRGQDVALRCDPISGHVSLFWYQQALGQGPEFLTYFQNEAQLDKSGLPSDRFFAERPEGSVSTLKIQRTQQEDSAVYLCASSLPGRTPGNTIYFGEGSWLTVV.

V and J are TRBV28 and TRBJ2-7; perhaps TRBD2 as D (6 bases). Trimming shortened V by 7 bases and J by 2 bases, and 15 bases separated the two germline ends. The CDR3 totals 14 residues. Germline V gene sequence: CDR1 MDHEN, CDR2 SYDVKM. This CDR3 reads CASTQSGPPYEQYF. CDR3 sequence (DNA): TGTGCCAGCACCCAGAGCGGGCCACCCTACGAGCAGTACTTC.

The CDR3 DNA reads as TGTGCCAGTAGTGCGAGTCGCTTAATAACGACCCAGTACTTC. Residues: CASSASRLITTQYF. The rearrangement uses TRBV19 and TRBJ2-5; D gene uncertain. V was trimmed by 5 bases and J by 7 bases, leaving 17 bases between them. The CDR3 runs 14 residues. The germline V gene encodes CDR1 LNHDA and CDR2 SQIVND (reference sequence).

The genes are TRBV6-5 and TRBJ2-1, with a possible D match to TRBD2 (6 bases). Trimming took 6 bases from V and 6 from J, leaving 18 bases between them. CDR1 and CDR2 (germline): MNHEY, SVGAGI. This CDR3 has 15 residues. CDR3 sequence reads: CASSLDTGGVNEQFF. The CDR3 coding sequence is TGTGCCAGCAGCCTAGACACTGGCGGGGTCAATGAGCAGTTCTTC.

This clone has a single count. The chain is built from TRBV10-3 and TRBJ1-2, with no clear D. The CDR3 sequence is 14 residues long. V lost 2 bases and J lost 7, with 14 bases in between. Germline CDR1 reads ENHRY; CDR2 reads SYGVKD. CDR3 residues: CAISEGAGVAGYTF. CDR3 DNA: TGTGCCATCAGTGAGGGTGCCGGGGTCGCTGGCTACACCTTC.

The chain couples TRBV11-3 to TRBJ2-7; D is ambiguous. Germline CDR1 and CDR2: SGHNT and YENEEA. This CDR3 is built from 13 residues. V lost 3 bases, J lost 2 bases, and 8 bases lay in between. In nucleotides, the CDR3 is TGTGCCAGCAGCTTGGCTCAGACCTACGAGCAGTACTTC. Encoded protein: CASSLAQTYEQYF.

The chain couples TRBV6-7 to TRBJ1-2; no reliable D call. TRBV6-7 is annotated as an ORF whose role is uncertain. This CDR3 is built from 17 residues. V was trimmed by 0 bases and J by 0 bases, leaving 14 bases between them. The CDR3 coding sequence is TGTGCCAGCAGTTACTCGCCAGCTTACAGACCTAACTATGGCTACACCTTC. Translation gives CASSYSPAYRPNYGYTF.

This chain uses TRBV19 with TRBJ1-2; 8 nucleotides align to TRBD1. Germline V lookup: CDR1 LNHDA, CDR2 SQIVND (reference sequence). This CDR3 is 13 amino acids long. With 5 bases clipped from V and 2 bases from J, the junction kept 1 base outside the gene matches. CDR3 amino acids: CASSRDRNYGYTF. The DNA for the CDR3 is TGTGCCAGTAGTCGGGACAGGAACTATGGCTACACCTTC.

This chain uses TRBV5-6 with TRBJ2-2; TRBD1 is a possible D gene (6 bases). The CDR3 sequence is 14 residues long. V shed 3 bases and J shed 5 bases, with 11 bases lying between them. CDR1 is SGHDT, CDR2 YYEEEE, per germline. The CDR3 DNA follows: TGTGCCAGCAGCTCATACAGGGTGACCGGGGAGCTGTTTTTT. This translates into CASSSYRVTGELFF.